These T cell receptor beta chains were read from a single sample in a study of T cell repertoires in ileal Crohn's disease. Produced via immunoSEQ multiplex PCR; TCRdb's table is partial and in-frame only. The table includes 8,000 or so clones, over 70% detected once. The specimen was ileal tissue. The receptor set was obtained from an adult with Crohn's disease. Each CDR3 is given with its conserved first and last residue. Fields, in order: D gene, J gene, V gene, CDR3 length, clone size, CDR3 protein, CDR3 DNA. D genes are given only for firm matches. Size values are once, few and many counts, or a class for expanded clones, and some rows have none.

D gene: .; J gene: TRBJ1-2; V gene: TRBV29-1; CDR3 length: 13; clone size: few; CDR3 protein: CSVARVGGAGYTF; CDR3 DNA: TGCAGCGTTGCAAGGGTCGGGGGGGCTGGCTACACCTTC
D gene: .; J gene: TRBJ2-5; V gene: TRBV6-4; CDR3 length: 16; clone size: .; CDR3 protein: CASRTPGHRYQETQYF; CDR3 DNA: TGTGCCAGCAGGACACCGGGACACCGGTACCAAGAGACCCAGTACTTC
D gene: TRBD2; J gene: TRBJ2-4; V gene: TRBV6-5; CDR3 length: 15; clone size: .; CDR3 protein: CASSSPRGWANIQYF; CDR3 DNA: TGTGCCAGCAGCTCACCGCGGGGGTGGGCAAACATTCAGTACTTC
D gene: .; J gene: TRBJ2-3; V gene: TRBV27; CDR3 length: 15; clone size: once; CDR3 protein: CASSLPDRNTDTQYF; CDR3 DNA: TGTGCCAGCAGTTTACCCGACAGAAACACAGATACGCAGTATTTT
D gene: .; J gene: TRBJ1-1; V gene: TRBV7-9; CDR3 length: 15; clone size: .; CDR3 protein: CASSLAQGMNTEAFF; CDR3 DNA: TGTGCCAGCAGCTTGGCCCAGGGAATGAACACTGAAGCTTTCTTT
D gene: TRBD1; J gene: TRBJ1-1; V gene: TRBV18; CDR3 length: 17; clone size: .; CDR3 protein: CASSPSTGGLVNTEAFF; CDR3 DNA: TGTGCCAGCTCACCGTCGACAGGGGGCCTGGTGAACACTGAAGCTTTCTTT
D gene: .; J gene: TRBJ2-7; V gene: TRBV4-3; CDR3 length: 16; clone size: .; CDR3 protein: CASSQDLATGSYEQYF; CDR3 DNA: TGCGCCAGCAGCCAAGATCTTGCAACAGGTTCCTACGAGCAGTACTTC
D gene: TRBD1; J gene: TRBJ2-5; V gene: TRBV10-3; CDR3 length: 11; clone size: .; CDR3 protein: CAIGQGETQYF; CDR3 DNA: TGTGCCATCGGACAGGGAGAGACCCAGTACTTC
D gene: .; J gene: TRBJ2-7; V gene: TRBV12-5; CDR3 length: 13; clone size: few; CDR3 protein: CASAPGSAYEQYF; CDR3 DNA: TGTGCTAGTGCCCCAGGCTCCGCCTACGAGCAGTACTTC
D gene: TRBD1; J gene: TRBJ1-2; V gene: TRBV5-6; CDR3 length: 13; clone size: .; CDR3 protein: CASSSDRGYGYTF; CDR3 DNA: TGTGCCAGCAGCTCTGACAGGGGCTATGGCTACACCTTC
D gene: .; J gene: TRBJ2-7; V gene: TRBV25-1; CDR3 length: 14; clone size: .; CDR3 protein: CASSNMAVHYEQYF; CDR3 DNA: TGTGCCAGCAGTAATATGGCCGTTCACTACGAGCAGTACTTC
D gene: .; J gene: TRBJ1-2; V gene: TRBV6-5; CDR3 length: 12; clone size: .; CDR3 protein: CASSTEGYGYTF; CDR3 DNA: TGTGCCAGCAGTACGGAGGGGTATGGCTACACCTTC
D gene: TRBD2; J gene: TRBJ2-7; V gene: TRBV7-2; CDR3 length: 18; clone size: .; CDR3 protein: CASSLRGLAASRSYEQYF; CDR3 DNA: TGTGCCAGCAGCTTAAGGGGTCTAGCGGCTTCCCGCTCCTACGAGCAGTACTTC
D gene: TRBD1; J gene: TRBJ1-3; V gene: TRBV27; CDR3 length: 12; clone size: .; CDR3 protein: CASKSGGDTIYF; CDR3 DNA: TGTGCCAGCAAATCAGGGGGTGACACCATATATTTT
D gene: .; J gene: TRBJ1-6; V gene: TRBV6-5; CDR3 length: 14; clone size: .; CDR3 protein: CASSRSGYGTPLHF; CDR3 DNA: TGTGCCAGCAGTCGCTCAGGGTATGGGACACCCCTCCACTTT
D gene: .; J gene: TRBJ2-3; V gene: TRBV29-1; CDR3 length: 13; clone size: .; CDR3 protein: CSVRDTSTDTQYF; CDR3 DNA: TGCAGCGTCCGGGACACTAGCACAGATACGCAGTATTTT
D gene: .; J gene: TRBJ1-5; V gene: TRBV18; CDR3 length: 15; clone size: once; CDR3 protein: CASSAGQNSNQPQHF; CDR3 DNA: TGTGCCAGCTCAGCCGGACAGAATAGCAATCAGCCCCAGCATTTT
D gene: .; J gene: TRBJ1-5; V gene: TRBV4-1; CDR3 length: 16; clone size: .; CDR3 protein: CASSDRYVRGNQPQHF; CDR3 DNA: TGCGCCAGCAGCGACAGGTACGTGAGGGGCAATCAGCCCCAGCATTTT
D gene: .; J gene: TRBJ2-5; V gene: TRBV4-2; CDR3 length: 15; clone size: few; CDR3 protein: CASSQEDHREETQYF; CDR3 DNA: TGTGCCAGCAGCCAAGAGGACCACAGGGAAGAGACCCAGTACTTC
D gene: TRBD1; J gene: TRBJ1-6; V gene: TRBV7-9; CDR3 length: 14; clone size: .; CDR3 protein: CASSLGQVNSPLHF; CDR3 DNA: TGTGCCAGCAGCCTGGGACAGGTTAATTCACCCCTCCACTTT
D gene: .; J gene: TRBJ1-1; V gene: TRBV30; CDR3 length: 13; clone size: .; CDR3 protein: CAVDILLTTEAFF; CDR3 DNA: TGTGCCGTGGACATCTTGTTGACCACTGAAGCTTTCTTT
D gene: .; J gene: TRBJ1-3; V gene: TRBV29-1; CDR3 length: 14; clone size: .; CDR3 protein: CSVSTRNPGNTIYF; CDR3 DNA: TGCAGCGTGTCGACCAGGAACCCTGGAAACACCATATATTTT
D gene: TRBD2; J gene: TRBJ2-3; V gene: TRBV7-3; CDR3 length: 16; clone size: .; CDR3 protein: CASSLTPSGGIHTQYF; CDR3 DNA: TGTGCCAGCAGCTTAACGCCCAGCGGGGGGATCCATACGCAGTATTTT
D gene: .; J gene: TRBJ2-7; V gene: TRBV29-1; CDR3 length: 13; clone size: .; CDR3 protein: CSVGGDSLAPLDF; CDR3 DNA: TGCAGCGTGGGGGGAGACTCCCTAGCCCCCCTCGACTTC
D gene: TRBD2; J gene: TRBJ2-1; V gene: TRBV9; CDR3 length: 16; clone size: .; CDR3 protein: CASSAGASGQRGEQFF; CDR3 DNA: TGTGCCAGCAGCGCTGGGGCTAGCGGACAACGAGGTGAGCAGTTCTTC
D gene: TRBD1; J gene: TRBJ1-1; V gene: TRBV4-2; CDR3 length: 15; clone size: .; CDR3 protein: CASSQEGTGGKKAFF; CDR3 DNA: TGTGCCAGCAGCCAGGAGGGGACAGGGGGAAAAAAAGCTTTCTTT
D gene: TRBD2; J gene: TRBJ2-1; V gene: TRBV11-2; CDR3 length: 15; clone size: .; CDR3 protein: CASSYLAGGYNEQFF; CDR3 DNA: TGTGCCAGCAGCTATCTAGCGGGGGGTTACAATGAGCAGTTCTTC
D gene: TRBD1; J gene: TRBJ1-6; V gene: TRBV5-1; CDR3 length: 15; clone size: .; CDR3 protein: CASSSWTGADSPLHF; CDR3 DNA: TGCGCCAGCAGCTCATGGACAGGGGCGGATTCACCCCTCCACTTT
D gene: .; J gene: TRBJ2-1; V gene: TRBV2; CDR3 length: 14; clone size: .; CDR3 protein: CASLRGGQNNEQFF; CDR3 DNA: TGTGCCAGCTTAAGGGGGGGCCAGAACAATGAGCAGTTCTTC
D gene: TRBD2; J gene: TRBJ2-2; V gene: TRBV7-2; CDR3 length: 16; clone size: .; CDR3 protein: CASSLTGGLPTGELFF; CDR3 DNA: TGTGCCAGCAGCTTAACGGGAGGGCTCCCCACCGGGGAGCTGTTTTTT
D gene: .; J gene: TRBJ2-7; V gene: TRBV4-3; CDR3 length: 14; clone size: .; CDR3 protein: CASSQEGRGDEQYF; CDR3 DNA: TGCGCCAGCAGCCAAGAGGGCAGGGGAGACGAGCAGTACTTC
D gene: TRBD1; J gene: TRBJ1-5; V gene: TRBV28; CDR3 length: 17; clone size: once; CDR3 protein: CASSPGTGAVSNQPQHF; CDR3 DNA: TGTGCCAGCAGCCCGGGGACAGGAGCGGTTAGCAATCAGCCCCAGCATTTT
D gene: TRBD2; J gene: TRBJ2-1; V gene: TRBV7-2; CDR3 length: 18; clone size: .; CDR3 protein: CASSFSGGGPGAANEQFF; CDR3 DNA: TGTGCCAGCAGCTTTAGCGGCGGGGGTCCTGGGGCGGCCAATGAGCAGTTCTTC
D gene: TRBD2; J gene: TRBJ2-5; V gene: TRBV5-1; CDR3 length: 19; clone size: .; CDR3 protein: CASSILPGLAGAEGETQYF; CDR3 DNA: TGCGCCAGCAGCATCCTACCGGGACTAGCGGGGGCGGAGGGGGAGACCCAGTACTTC
D gene: .; J gene: TRBJ2-2; V gene: TRBV30; CDR3 length: 13; clone size: .; CDR3 protein: CAWSVQGTGELFF; CDR3 DNA: TGTGCCTGGAGTGTACAGGGCACCGGGGAGCTGTTTTTT
D gene: .; J gene: TRBJ1-1; V gene: TRBV6-6; CDR3 length: 15; clone size: .; CDR3 protein: CASKLTDSGNTEAFF; CDR3 DNA: TGTGCCAGCAAACTGACGGATTCGGGGAACACTGAAGCTTTCTTT
D gene: .; J gene: TRBJ1-3; V gene: TRBV7-8; CDR3 length: 13; clone size: .; CDR3 protein: CASSSSSGNTIYF; CDR3 DNA: TGTGCCAGCAGCTCCTCCTCTGGAAACACCATATATTTT